Sequencing of this T cell receptor beta chain was carried out in a study of PD-1 blockade in classical Hodgkin lymphoma. Turning to this clone: Its antigen is unknown.

Brentuximab vedotin exposure varied, and every patient relapsed after autologous stem cell transplantation. Thawed PBMCs underwent magnetic negative selection to yield purified CD4+ T cells. This CDR3 is built from 15 residues. Germline CDR1 and CDR2: SGHNT and YENEEA. V lost 1 base to trimming and J lost 5 bases, with 14 bases between them. The protocol was immunoSEQ multiplex PCR, while the TCRdb copy is restricted to in-frame clones and leaves out a portion. The sample shows some 35,000 clones, 80% to 95% of them seen only once. Points from the study as a whole: The authors excluded patients who started nivolumab under 1 year after ASCT.

The sample here was CD4+ T cells from blood, taken at baseline. The clonotype was recovered from a human donor with classical Hodgkin lymphoma. The chain has TRBV11-3 and TRBJ2-5, with a tentative D call TRBD1 (6 bases). The DNA of the CDR3 is TGTGCCAGCAGCTTAGGGCCACAGGGTGGTGAGACCCAGTACTTC. Its protein is CASSLGPQGGETQYF.